The 13 T cell receptor beta chains given below trace back to one sample, sequenced in a study of cytomegalovirus exposure and HLA in healthy donors. The study ran its PCR with 60 Vbeta and 13 Jbeta primers. Method: immunoSEQ multiplex PCR; TCRdb's copy keeps in-frame clones and lacks some. The sample lists 150,000 to 200,000 clones, about four fifths occurring once. Sequenced input: PBMCs. Receptor source: a man younger than 30 in good health and CMV-seronegative.

The rearrangement uses TRBV5-4 and TRBJ2-1, with TRBD2 matching over 9 bases. CDR1 is SGHNT and CDR2 is YYREEE in the germline V gene (reference sequence). There are 16 residues in the CDR3. The trim removed 0 bases at V and 0 bases at J, leaving 1 base unmatched. The CDR3 loop reads CASSLASGVSYNEQFF. The CDR3 DNA is TGTGCCAGCAGCTTGGCTAGCGGGGTCTCCTACAATGAGCAGTTCTTC.

On this clone itself: Germline and junction disagree at one end, which may indicate a read error. The J gene is TRBJ1-5, the V gene TRBV7-7; D uncertain. Germline CDR1 is SSHAT and CDR2 is FNYEAQ (reference sequence). CDR3 length: 13 amino acids. This CDR3 is CASSLGPGQPQHF. CDR3 nucleotide sequence: TGTGCTAGCAGCTTAGGACCAGGTCAGCCCCAGCATTTT.

This clone was counted once. This chain connects TRBV5-4 to TRBJ1-3; D ambiguous. Trimming took off 2 bases at V and 8 bases at J, with 14 bases between the two ends. Per the germline V gene, CDR1 is SGHNT and CDR2 is YYREEE (reference sequence). The CDR3 extends over 14 amino acids. The CDR3: CASSLGRLPDTIYF. CDR3 coding DNA: TGTGCCAGCAGCTTAGGAAGACTACCCGACACCATATATTTT.

The chain has TRBV2 and TRBJ2-1; 13 nucleotides agree with TRBD2. In germline, CDR1 is SNHLY, CDR2 FYNNEI. The CDR3 contains 14 residues. V gave up 7 bases and J gave up 7 bases; unmatched junction bases: 4. The CDR3 DNA is TGTGCCAGCACCGGGACTAGCGGGATGAATGAGCAGTTCTTC. It is translated as CASTGTSGMNEQFF.

The chain joins TRBV7-8 to TRBJ1-5; tentatively, D is TRBD1 (6 bases). V was trimmed by 5 bases and J by 9 bases, leaving 17 bases between them. CDR1 is SGHVS and CDR2 is FQNEAQ in the germline V gene. The length of the CDR3 is 14 residues. CDR3 loop: CASSTTGPQMPQHF. CDR3 nucleotide sequence: TGTGCCAGCAGCACGACAGGTCCCCAGATGCCCCAGCATTTT.

This clone has a single count. The J gene is TRBJ1-4, the V gene TRBV7-9, with TRBD1 identical over 10 bases. V lost 6 bases to trimming and J lost 4 bases; unmatched junction nucleotides: 14. This CDR3 spans 18 amino acids. Germline V lookup: CDR1 SEHNR, CDR2 FQNEAQ (reference sequence). The CDR3 protein is CASRSEPGQGTLNEKLFF. The CDR3 DNA sequence: TGTGCCAGCAGGTCTGAACCGGGACAGGGGACTCTTAATGAAAAACTGTTTTTT.

V and J are TRBV19 and TRBJ2-5; D remains ambiguous. The ends were cut back, 5 bases at V and 0 bases at J, with 16 bases in the middle. CDR1 and CDR2 (germline): LNHDA, SQIVND (reference sequence). This CDR3 is 16 amino acids long. DNA of the CDR3: TGTGCCAGTAGTCCACAGTTTAGGCCGGACCAAGAGACCCAGTACTTC. Translated: CASSPQFRPDQETQYF.

The chain is built from TRBV7-2 and TRBJ1-3; D gene uncertain. The V end lost 5 bases, the J end lost 5 bases, and 10 bases lay between the germline ends. The CDR3 extends over 13 amino acids. The germline V gene encodes CDR1 SGHTA and CDR2 FQGNSA. In nucleotides, the CDR3 is TGTGCCAGCAGCCCGGAGGCTCGAAACACCATATATTTT. Residues: CASSPEARNTIYF. Based on the CDR3 plus reference TRBV7-2 and TRBJ1-3, the full variable domain is GAGVSQSPSNKVTEKGKDVELRCDPISGHTALYWYRQSLGQGLEFLIYFQGNSAPDKSGLPSDRFSAERTGGSVSTLTIQRTQQEDSAVYLCASSPEARNTIYFGEGSWLTVV.

The J gene is TRBJ1-4, the V gene TRBV2; 11 nucleotides agree with TRBD1. The germline V gene encodes CDR1 SNHLY and CDR2 FYNNEI. V lost 6 bases to trimming and J lost 10 bases; unmatched junction nucleotides: 7. CDR3 size: 14 residues. For the CDR3, the DNA is TGTGCCAGCAGAGAGGACAGGGGGCGTGGAAAACTGTTTTTT. Amino acids: CASREDRGRGKLFF.

The CDR3 protein is CASSPTEGGEQYF. The CDR3 DNA follows: TGTGCCAGCTCACCAACGGAGGGCGGCGAGCAGTACTTC. V usage is TRBV18 and J usage is TRBJ2-7, with D possibly matching TRBD2 (6 bases). The CDR3 loop spans 13 amino acids. Trimming took off 2 bases at V and 6 bases at J, with 11 bases between the two ends. CDR1 and CDR2 (germline): KGHSH, LQKENI.

The chain carries TRBV18 and TRBJ2-5, with D perhaps TRBD1 (6 bases). CDR3 size: 14 residues. The germline gives CDR1 KGHSH, CDR2 LQKENI. The ends were cut back, 10 bases at V and 3 bases at J, with 18 bases in the middle. The chain's CDR3 is CATQTGTTEETQYF. CDR3 sequence (DNA): TGTGCCACTCAGACCGGGACAACCGAAGAGACCCAGTACTTC.

This clone has a handful of counts. The chain couples TRBV5-4 to TRBJ2-1; 10 nucleotides align to TRBD2. The CDR3 has 19 residues. V shed 0 bases, J shed 0 bases, and the junction held 9 bases outside the gene matches. Germline V gene data show CDR1 as SGHNT and CDR2 as YYREEE (reference sequence). The CDR3, as DNA: TGTGCCAGCAGCTTGGCCGGAATAGCGGGGGGCGCCTCCTACAATGAGCAGTTCTTC. It is translated as CASSLAGIAGGASYNEQFF.

This chain connects TRBV5-1 to TRBJ2-7; a weak D match, TRBD2 (7 bases). Trimming left V 7 bases short and J 4 bases short, with 12 bases between. This CDR3 comprises 12 residues. Germline V lookup: CDR1 SGHRS, CDR2 YFSETQ. CDR3 DNA sequence: TGCGCCAGCGCGGGGGCCGATTACGAGCAGTACTTC. Translated, it gives CASAGADYEQYF.